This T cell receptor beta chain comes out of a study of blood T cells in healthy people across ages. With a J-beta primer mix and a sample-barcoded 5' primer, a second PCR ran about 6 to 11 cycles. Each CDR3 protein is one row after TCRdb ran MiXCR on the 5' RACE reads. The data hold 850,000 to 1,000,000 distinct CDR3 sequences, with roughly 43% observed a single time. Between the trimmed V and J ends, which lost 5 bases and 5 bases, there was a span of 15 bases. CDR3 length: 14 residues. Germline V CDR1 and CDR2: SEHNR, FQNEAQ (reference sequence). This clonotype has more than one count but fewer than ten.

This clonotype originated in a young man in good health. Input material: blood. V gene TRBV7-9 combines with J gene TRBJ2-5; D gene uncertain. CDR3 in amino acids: CASSLYDQGETQYF. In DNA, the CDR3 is TGTGCCAGCAGCCTCTACGACCAAGGGGAGACCCAGTACTTC.